The 30 T cell receptor beta chains presented below share a single source sample, sequenced in a study of blood T cell repertoires in COVID-19. Libraries were prepared by immunoSEQ multiplex PCR; TCRdb keeps only in-frame clonotypes and omits some of them. The sample shows roughly 260,000 clones, approximately 91% of them seen only once. Material: peripheral blood. Receptors were obtained from a woman in her thirties or forties who had recovered from COVID-19.

The chain recombines TRBV7-9 with TRBJ1-5, with TRBD1 identical over 9 bases. Looked up from germline, CDR1 is SEHNR and CDR2 is FQNEAQ (reference sequence). The CDR3 totals 18 residues. V trimming: 1 base; J trimming: 4 bases; junction bases outside the gene matches: 11. The chain's CDR3 is CASSLGTGVPSGNQPQHF. DNA for the CDR3: TGTGCCAGCAGCTTAGGGACAGGGGTCCCCTCTGGGAATCAGCCCCAGCATTTT.

CDR3 DNA sequence: TGTGCCAGCAGTTTAGCAGGGGGGGATACGCAGTATTTT. Protein: CASSLAGGDTQYF. The rearrangement links TRBV28 to TRBJ2-3; perhaps TRBD1 as D (7 bases). From germline, CDR1 is MDHEN and CDR2 SYDVKM. The CDR3 runs to 13 residues. Trimming left V 2 bases short and J 6 bases short, with 9 bases between.

This clone showed up just a few times. This chain connects TRBV7-3 to TRBJ1-2; 9 bases agree with TRBD1. The CDR3 is made up of 14 amino acids. CDR1 is SGHTA, CDR2 FQGTGA, per germline. J gave up 6 bases and V 4 bases, and 6 bases lay outside the gene matches. DNA for the CDR3: TGTGCCAGCAGCTCTCGGACAGGGGAAGATGGCTACACCTTC. This translates into CASSSRTGEDGYTF.

V is TRBV18 and J is TRBJ1-1; 8 nucleotides agree with TRBD1. After removal of 4 bases from V and 1 base from J, the junction contained 5 bases not matched to a gene. The length of the CDR3 is 15 residues. The germline CDR1 and CDR2 sequences are KGHSH and LQKENI. The CDR3 region has the DNA TGTGCCAGCTCACAAAGACAGGGGCCGAACACTGAAGCTTTCTTT. This codes for CASSQRQGPNTEAFF.

This chain links TRBV2 with TRBJ2-1; 11 bases map to TRBD2. The CDR3 extends over 15 amino acids. Germline assignment: CDR1 SNHLY and CDR2 FYNNEI. V lost 6 bases, J lost 3 bases, and 4 bases stayed unmatched. The CDR3 loop is CASRRLAGHYNEQFF. CDR3 in DNA: TGTGCCAGCAGGAGACTAGCGGGGCACTACAATGAGCAGTTCTTC.

V and J are TRBV7-3 and TRBJ2-7; 10 bases map to TRBD1. Germline CDR1 reads SGHTA; CDR2 reads FQGTGA. V lost 2 bases, J lost 3 bases, and 4 bases stayed unmatched. The CDR3 covers 15 residues. The DNA of the CDR3 is TGTGCCAGCAGCTTAGTGGGACAGGGGATCTACGAGCAGTACTTC. Amino acids: CASSLVGQGIYEQYF.

In DNA, the CDR3 is TGCGCCAGCAGCCAAACGGACAGGGGTGGCGAAAAACTGTTTTTT. This codes for CASSQTDRGGEKLFF. The gene calls are TRBV4-3 and TRBJ1-4, with TRBD1 identical over 9 bases. Per germline, CDR1 LGHNA and CDR2 YSLEER. The CDR3 runs 15 residues. Losses at the gene ends were 2 bases for V and 8 bases for J; bases not matched to a gene: 6.

The gene calls are TRBV28 and TRBJ1-4; the D gene is possibly TRBD1 (5 bases). This CDR3 contains 14 residues. Germline loops: CDR1 MDHEN, CDR2 SYDVKM. V shed 6 bases and J shed 8 bases, with 16 bases lying between them. CDR3 in amino acids: CASRSWQGYEKLFF. CDR3 in DNA: TGTGCCAGCAGGTCATGGCAGGGTTACGAAAAACTGTTTTTT.

The table lists this clone with a count of one. The chain combines TRBV19 with TRBJ1-4, with 11 bases matching TRBD1. V lost 5 bases, J lost 7 bases, and 6 bases stayed unmatched. Germline V lookup: CDR1 LNHDA, CDR2 SQIVND (reference sequence). The CDR3 is 15 residues long. CDR3 protein: CASSLRDRGSEKLFF. The CDR3 DNA sequence: TGTGCCAGTAGTCTGAGGGACAGGGGGAGTGAAAAACTGTTTTTT.

The CDR3: CASSPAGTGDNQPQHF. The CDR3 region has the DNA TGTGCCAGCAGTCCCGCCGGGACAGGGGACAATCAGCCCCAGCATTTT. The rearrangement joins TRBV6-2 or TRBV6-3 to TRBJ1-5; the match to TRBD1 covers 10 bases. The J segment lost 3 bases and the V segment lost 5 bases, leaving 7 bases of the junction unmatched. The CDR3 consists of 16 residues. Looked up from germline, CDR1 is MNHEY and CDR2 is SVGEGT.

J is TRBJ2-7 and V is TRBV6-2 or TRBV6-3; TRBD2 agrees at 15 bases. V lost 6 bases to trimming and J lost 5 bases; unmatched junction nucleotides: 8. The germline V gene has CDR1 MNHEY and CDR2 SVGEGT. The CDR3 spans 16 residues. CDR3 sequence reads: CASSQRGLAGGNEQYF. In DNA, the CDR3 is TGTGCCAGCAGCCAAAGGGGACTAGCGGGAGGTAACGAGCAGTACTTC.

The rearrangement uses TRBV7-9 and TRBJ2-5, with 12 bases fitting TRBD2. Germline V CDR1 and CDR2: SEHNR, FQNEAQ (reference sequence). Losses at the gene ends were 3 bases for V and 5 bases for J; bases not matched to a gene: 7. The CDR3 consists of 16 residues. CDR3 coding DNA: TGTGCCAGCAGCTTTCAAACTAGCGGGGGGAGGGAGACCCAGTACTTC. As protein: CASSFQTSGGRETQYF.

The chain joins TRBV18 to TRBJ2-6; 7 positions agree with TRBD1. Germline assignment: CDR1 KGHSH and CDR2 LQKENI. The CDR3 length is 15 residues. The V and J ends lost 3 bases and 3 bases, in that order; junction bases with no gene match: 2. CDR3: CASSPDRVGANVLTF. In DNA form, the CDR3 reads TGTGCCAGCTCACCTGACAGGGTTGGGGCCAACGTCCTGACTTTC.

CDR3 loop: CASSSYLQTGIYEQYF. The CDR3 coding sequence is TGTGCCAGCAGTTCTTACCTACAGACAGGGATCTACGAGCAGTACTTC. The chain uses TRBV27 and TRBJ2-7, with TRBD1 matching 7 bases. V shed 4 bases, J shed 3 bases, and the junction held 12 bases outside the gene matches. Germline V lookup: CDR1 MNHEY, CDR2 SMNVEV (reference sequence). The CDR3 is 16 residues long.

The rearrangement links TRBV5-6 to TRBJ2-5; the D gene is possibly TRBD2 (6 bases). The CDR3 spans 13 residues. From germline, CDR1 is SGHDT and CDR2 YYEEEE. Trimming shortened V by 0 bases and J by 5 bases, and 8 bases separated the two germline ends. This CDR3 is CASSLEGRETQYF. The DNA of the CDR3 is TGTGCCAGCAGCTTGGAAGGGAGGGAGACCCAGTACTTC.

As concerns this clone: This sample also contains other DNA sequences that code for the same CDR3. The chain employs TRBV9 and TRBJ1-2; 7 bases are a match to TRBD1. J lost 1 base, V lost 4 bases, and 4 bases had no gene match. The CDR3 sequence is 14 residues long. From germline, CDR1 is SGDLS and CDR2 YYNGEE. CDR3 loop: CASSPPGGNYGYTF. The CDR3 coding sequence is TGTGCCAGCAGCCCTCCAGGGGGTAACTATGGCTACACCTTC. The full variable domain, in which reference TRBV9 and TRBJ1-2 provide the parts outside the CDR3, is DSGVTQTPKHLITATGQRVTLRCSPRSGDLSVYWYQQSLDQGLQFLIQYYNGEERAKGNILERFSAQQFPDLHSELNLSSLELGDSALYFCASSPPGGNYGYTFGSGTRLTVV.

The chain recombines TRBV4-1 with TRBJ1-1, with 7 nucleotides matching TRBD1. Germline CDR1 MGHRA, CDR2 YSYEKL. V was pared by 1 base and J by 1 base, with 0 bases of the junction left unmatched. This CDR3 contains 14 residues. The DNA for the CDR3 is TGCGCCAGCAGCCAAGGACAGGGGAACACTGAAGCTTTCTTT. Translated: CASSQGQGNTEAFF.

V gene TRBV30 combines with J gene TRBJ2-3, with TRBD2 matching over 7 bases. This CDR3 spans 16 amino acids. V shed 3 bases and J 2 bases; nucleotides not matched to a gene: 11. The germline gives CDR1 GTSNPN, CDR2 SVGIG (reference sequence). CDR3 residues: CAWSPRLAVNTDTQYF. The CDR3 region has the DNA TGTGCCTGGAGCCCTAGACTAGCTGTTAACACAGATACGCAGTATTTT.

The J gene is TRBJ2-5, the V gene TRBV5-1; D is perhaps TRBD1 (6 bases). In germline, CDR1 is SGHRS, CDR2 YFSETQ. Trimming removed 4 bases from V and 5 bases from J, with 12 bases in between. This CDR3 spans 13 amino acids. CDR3 DNA sequence: TGCGCCAGCAGCCCGGGACAATTGGAGACCCAGTACTTC. Translation gives CASSPGQLETQYF.

This sequence joins TRBV7-2 and TRBJ2-7, with 8 bases aligning to TRBD2. The length of the CDR3 is 15 residues. CDR1 and CDR2 from the germline V gene are SGHTA and FQGNSA. V shed 0 bases, J shed 3 bases, and the junction held 4 bases outside the gene matches. The CDR3 protein is CASSLAWLAGYEQYF. The CDR3, as DNA: TGTGCCAGCAGCTTAGCGTGGCTAGCGGGCTACGAGCAGTACTTC.

Remarks on this clone: This CDR3 is missing its conserved last phenylalanine or tryptophan, likely due to a read error. The DNA is left out, because the CDR3 cannot be placed on it with certainty; the CDR3 is given as TCRdb lists it. The chain recombines TRBV21-1 with TRBJ2-4; the table assigns TRBD1, which was not confirmed against the DNA. TRBV21-1 has pseudogene status. The CDR3 adds up to 10 amino acids, both ends counted. The CDR3 sequence: CASRYRVGFV.

A single count supports this clone. This chain links TRBV7-3 with TRBJ2-1, with a possible D match to TRBD2 (6 bases). The V end was cut by 3 bases, the J end by 9 bases, with 18 bases between. The germline CDR1 and CDR2 sequences are SGHTA and FQGTGA. This CDR3 spans 15 amino acids. The CDR3 protein is CASSFSGPETGEQFF. In nucleotides, the CDR3 is TGTGCCAGCAGCTTTAGCGGCCCCGAAACCGGTGAGCAGTTCTTC. Together with reference TRBV7-3 and TRBJ2-1, the CDR3 gives the full variable domain: GAGVSQTPSNKVTEKGKYVELRCDPISGHTALYWYRQSLGQGPEFLIYFQGTGAADDSGLPNDRFFAVRPEGSVSTLKIQRTERGDSAVYLCASSFSGPETGEQFFGPGTRLTVL.

This chain connects TRBV27 to TRBJ1-6; TRBD1 might be the D (6 bases). CDR1 MNHEY and CDR2 SMNVEV come from the germline V gene (reference sequence). The CDR3 loop spans 12 amino acids. V lost 10 bases and J 9 bases, leaving 13 bases between the germline ends. This CDR3 reads CATRGGSSPLHF. DNA for the CDR3: TGTGCCACCAGGGGTGGGAGTTCACCCCTCCACTTT.

The chain combines TRBV27 with TRBJ2-7, with 7 bases matching TRBD2. Germline V gene sequence: CDR1 MNHEY, CDR2 SMNVEV (reference sequence). The junction had 6 bases not matched to a gene; V was cut back by 4 bases and J by 0 bases. This CDR3 has 15 residues. CDR3 sequence: CASSYSSGSSYEQYF. The CDR3 DNA reads TGTGCCAGCAGTTATTCTAGCGGAAGCTCCTACGAGCAGTACTTC.

The chain recombines TRBV7-2 with TRBJ2-7, with D maybe TRBD1 (5 bases). CDR1 and CDR2 (germline): SGHTA, FQGNSA. This CDR3 has 15 residues. The V and J ends lost 2 bases and 1 base respectively, with 12 bases between them. The CDR3 DNA sequence: TGTGCCAGCAGCTTATTTTTTTCAGGGTCCTACGAGCAGTACTTC. It codes for CASSLFFSGSYEQYF.

The CDR3 region has the DNA TGTGCCAGCAGCTCCCAAGAGAAGGGGGGGAGGAGCACAGATACGCAGTATTTT. This codes for CASSSQEKGGRSTDTQYF. V gene TRBV5-4 combines with J gene TRBJ2-3; tentatively, D is TRBD2 (7 bases). V lost 3 bases and J 0 bases, leaving 20 bases between the germline ends. The CDR3 sequence is 18 residues long. The germline CDR1 and CDR2 sequences are SGHNT and YYREEE (reference sequence).

V usage is TRBV9 and J usage is TRBJ2-5; TRBD2 aligns across 8 bases. This CDR3 spans 15 amino acids. Germline CDR1 and CDR2: SGDLS and YYNGEE. Trimming took 3 bases from V and 3 from J; bases not matched to a gene: 7. The CDR3 nucleotides read TGTGCCAGCAGCGCGGAAGCGGGAGCTGAAGAGACCCAGTACTTC. This encodes CASSAEAGAEETQYF.

The chain has TRBV2 and TRBJ1-2; tentatively, D is TRBD1 (6 bases). Germline V gives CDR1 SNHLY, CDR2 FYNNEI. The CDR3 has 17 amino acids. V was pared by 8 bases and J by 5 bases, with 27 bases between. The CDR3 loop reads CASRNLDRPGVGYGYTF. CDR3 nucleotides: TGTGCCAGCCGTAACCTCGACAGGCCAGGGGTGGGGTATGGCTACACCTTC.

The chain carries TRBV18 and TRBJ1-2; D uncertain. The CDR3 is made up of 14 amino acids. Between the trimmed V and J ends, which lost 6 bases and 4 bases, there was a span of 15 bases. Germline V gives CDR1 KGHSH, CDR2 LQKENI. The CDR3 region has the DNA TGTGCCAGCTCCCCAGCCGGAGAGAGCTATGGCTACACCTTC. Its translation is CASSPAGESYGYTF.

Note on this clone: Different DNA sequences within this sample yield the same CDR3. This chain joins TRBV2 and TRBJ2-1; 10 nucleotides match TRBD2. Germline V gives CDR1 SNHLY, CDR2 FYNNEI. The CDR3 sequence is 14 residues long. The V and J ends lost 6 bases and 4 bases, in that order; junction bases with no gene match: 3. DNA of the CDR3: TGTGCCAGCAGCGGGACTAGCGTTTACAATGAGCAGTTCTTC. This encodes CASSGTSVYNEQFF.